This TCR beta chain was profiled in a study of cytomegalovirus exposure and HLA in healthy donors (dated by TCRdb to 2015 to 2018). Background for the entire study: A later analysis indicated that the 120 validation repertoires were generated on the platform also employed for the 670 or so repertoires of the first cohort. The study was designed to test whether signatures of past pathogen exposure could be identified by cataloging public T cell receptors. Besides the first cohort of 550 to 750 subjects, a separate validation cohort made up of 120 different subjects was used. The study combined high-throughput TCR immunosequencing, statistical association of individual TCRs with disease status, and machine learning to predict cytomegalovirus infection status. What the study reported, not specific to this receptor: A later analysis found that TCRs clustered in the first cohort also tended to co-occur in the roughly 120 validation repertoires, with roughly 95% of cluster scores above 0. Most TCR sequences were observed very rarely across donors, whereas some public TCRs were present in many individuals. The authors suggested that the approach could potentially be generalized to other disease states and immunological phenotypes. In vitro tests confirmed that a few of the cytomegalovirus-associated TCR beta chains recognize cytomegalovirus antigens. Cytomegalovirus status was reported to be diagnosed by the classifier with high specificity and sensitivity in both the original and validation cohorts. A later analysis had no HLA typing for the validation cohort, so co-occurrence there was scored across all 130 or so repertoires. A total of fewer than 200 TCR beta chains were listed by the study as associated with cytomegalovirus.

Separate from the roughly 650-subject first cohort, the validation cohort of around 130 subjects was the group to which the donors belonged. Libraries were made using the immunoSEQ multiplex PCR assay. Regarding the original processing steps: A statistical classification framework was built to diagnose cytomegalovirus status from the catalog of TCR beta chain sequences. TCRdb retrieved this table from immuneACCESS and kept in-frame rearrangements only. Not all clones are present; in checked studies, unresolved V genes account for under half, and no reason is known for the remainder. V and J calls plus clone size are reproduced from that table; the DNA served to infer D and trimming. Recorded for this sample are 100,000 to 150,000 clones; 85% to 90% of them occurred a single time. About 1% of the sample is in the top ten clones. With regard to this clone: Its antigen has not been determined. No per-base quality is available; no much larger clone lies one base away.

The CDR3 holds 18 amino acids from the cysteine to the phenylalanine. Only CDR3 DNA remains: 54 bases, in frame from the first base. Looking up the germline V gene (reference sequence) yields CDR1 LNHDA and CDR2 SQIVND. Relative to germline, V is 3 bases shorter and J is 6 bases shorter, with 24 bases between their ends. The rearrangement joined TRBV19 to TRBJ2-1, with TRBD2 as a weak D call on 6 bases. The sequenced sample consisted of PBMCs. This receptor was obtained from a woman aged 18 to 35 in good health and CMV-seronegative. The CDR3 corresponds to CASSIGQLGSSRPNEQFF. The base sequence is TGTGCCAGTAGTATTGGGCAGCTCGGGAGTTCCCGGCCCAATGAGCAGTTCTTC.